The clone carrying this T cell receptor beta chain occurred a few times. Repertoires were generated with immunoSEQ multiplex PCR, while TCRdb's copy carries only in-frame clones and drops some. In the table there are tens of thousands of clones, 83% of which are singletons. The sample comes from a study of control samples from healthy donors and cancer patients. This clonotype originated in a man in his sixties in good health. Sequencing was carried out using blood.

In DNA form, the CDR3 reads TGTGCCAGCAGCCAAAGGGTTTCACCCCTCCACTTT. It codes for CASSQRVSPLHF. The rearrangement uses TRBV14 and TRBJ1-6, with no clear D. CDR1 and CDR2 from the germline V gene are SGHDN and FVKESK. The CDR3 consists of 12 residues. V was clipped by 2 bases and J by 9 bases, with 5 bases between them.